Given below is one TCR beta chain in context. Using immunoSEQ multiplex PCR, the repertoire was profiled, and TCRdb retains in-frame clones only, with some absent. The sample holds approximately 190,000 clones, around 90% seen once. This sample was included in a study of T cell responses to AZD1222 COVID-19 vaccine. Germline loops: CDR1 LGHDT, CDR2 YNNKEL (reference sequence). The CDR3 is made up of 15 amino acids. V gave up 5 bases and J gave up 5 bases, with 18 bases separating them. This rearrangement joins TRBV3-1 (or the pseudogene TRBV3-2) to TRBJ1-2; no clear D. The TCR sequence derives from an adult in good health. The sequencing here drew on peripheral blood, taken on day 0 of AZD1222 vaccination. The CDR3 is CASSVQAGMKYGYTF. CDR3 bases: TGTGCCAGCAGCGTCCAGGCCGGGATGAAGTATGGCTACACCTTC.